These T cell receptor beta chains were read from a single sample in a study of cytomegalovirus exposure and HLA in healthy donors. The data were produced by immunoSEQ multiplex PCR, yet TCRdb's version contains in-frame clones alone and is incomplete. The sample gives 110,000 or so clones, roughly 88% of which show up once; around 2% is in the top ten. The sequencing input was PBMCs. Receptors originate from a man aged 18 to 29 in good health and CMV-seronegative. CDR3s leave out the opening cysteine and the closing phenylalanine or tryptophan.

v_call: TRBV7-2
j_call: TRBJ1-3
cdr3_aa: ASSLAFRNTIY

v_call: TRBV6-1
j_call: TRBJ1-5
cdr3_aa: ASSGTDRGPQPQH

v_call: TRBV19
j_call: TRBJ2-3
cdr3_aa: ASSIAPGTFGRTDTQY

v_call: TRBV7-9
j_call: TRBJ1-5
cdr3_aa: ASTKNSGNSNQPQH

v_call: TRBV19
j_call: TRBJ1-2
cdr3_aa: ASSIGSGIPTNYGYT

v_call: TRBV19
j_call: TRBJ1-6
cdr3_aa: ASSTSTGGGNSPLH

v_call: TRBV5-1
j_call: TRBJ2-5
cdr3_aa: ASSLYGKETQY

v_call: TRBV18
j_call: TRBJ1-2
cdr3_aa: ASSPLESGSNYGYT

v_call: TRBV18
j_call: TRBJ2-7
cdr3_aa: ASSPSPDRPYEQY

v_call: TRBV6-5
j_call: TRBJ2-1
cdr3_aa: ASRLRGRGEQF

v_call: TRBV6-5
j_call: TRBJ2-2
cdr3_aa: ASSPAGGRDGELF

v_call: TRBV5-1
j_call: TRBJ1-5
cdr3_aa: ASSLGDRGNYSNQPQH

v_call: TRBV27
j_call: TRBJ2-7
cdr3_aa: ASKRQGSLTYEQY

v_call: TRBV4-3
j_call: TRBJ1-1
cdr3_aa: ASSHPGHMNTEAF

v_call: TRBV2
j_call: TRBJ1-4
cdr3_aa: ASSKQGAREKLF

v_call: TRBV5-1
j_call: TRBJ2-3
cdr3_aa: ASSLPATDSSSTDTQY

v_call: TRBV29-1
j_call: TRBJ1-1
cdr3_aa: SVERQLKFVAF

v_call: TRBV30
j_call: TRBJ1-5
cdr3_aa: AWSPPGGNQPQH

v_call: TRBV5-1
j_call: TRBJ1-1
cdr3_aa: ASSLGQGPTEAF

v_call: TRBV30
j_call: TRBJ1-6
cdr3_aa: AWTLGTSRNSPLH

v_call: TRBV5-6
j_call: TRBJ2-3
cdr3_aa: ASSPSDGADTQY

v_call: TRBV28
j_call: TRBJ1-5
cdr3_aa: ASAFLRGPRGNQPQH

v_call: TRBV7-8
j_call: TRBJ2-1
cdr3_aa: ASSSRGLIPNEQF

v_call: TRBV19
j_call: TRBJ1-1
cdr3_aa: ASSVWGQVNTEAF

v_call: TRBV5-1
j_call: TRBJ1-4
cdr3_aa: ASSRGEANEKLF

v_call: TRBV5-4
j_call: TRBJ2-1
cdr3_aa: ASSFGGSSYNEQF

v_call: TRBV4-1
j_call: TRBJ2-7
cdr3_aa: ASSQDPQYYEQY

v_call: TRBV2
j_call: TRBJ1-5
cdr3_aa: ASSDGGQPSNQPQH

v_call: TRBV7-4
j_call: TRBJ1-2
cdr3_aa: ASSLAGTANYGYT

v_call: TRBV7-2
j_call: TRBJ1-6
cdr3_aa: ASSSTGGDSPLH

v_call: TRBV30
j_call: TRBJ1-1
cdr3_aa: AWSRGTGTEAF

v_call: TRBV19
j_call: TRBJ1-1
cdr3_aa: ASSIMSGGNTEAF

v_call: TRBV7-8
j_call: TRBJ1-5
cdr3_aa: ASSLQGGQPQH

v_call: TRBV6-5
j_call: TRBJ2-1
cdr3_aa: ASSLRTSGRFDEQF

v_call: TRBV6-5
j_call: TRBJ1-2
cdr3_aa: ASSRRQGGGYGYT

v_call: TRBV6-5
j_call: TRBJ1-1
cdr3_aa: ASSSNIDRAEAF

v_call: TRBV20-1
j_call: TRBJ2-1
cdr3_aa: SAPSGVEQF

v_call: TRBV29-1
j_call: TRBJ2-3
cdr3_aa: SVRARGQGTDTQY

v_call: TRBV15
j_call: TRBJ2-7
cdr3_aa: ATSRDRTGVSYEQY

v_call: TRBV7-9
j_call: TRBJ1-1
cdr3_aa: ASSLVPDRAGGTEAF

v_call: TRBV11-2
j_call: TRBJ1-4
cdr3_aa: ASSRQATNEKLF

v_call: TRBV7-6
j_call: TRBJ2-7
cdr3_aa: ASSPGLATYEQY

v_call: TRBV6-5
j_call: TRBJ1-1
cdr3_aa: ASRQGGRNTEAF

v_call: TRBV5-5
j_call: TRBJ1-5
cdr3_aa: ASSLIDIWPQAQH

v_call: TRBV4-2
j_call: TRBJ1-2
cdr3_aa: ASSQTRQGTEGYT

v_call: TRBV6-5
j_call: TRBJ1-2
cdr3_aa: ASSPDTAPAYGYT

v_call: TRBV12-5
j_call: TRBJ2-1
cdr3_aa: ASGYGGESNEQF

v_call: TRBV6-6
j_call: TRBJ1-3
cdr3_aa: ASRTRDTIY

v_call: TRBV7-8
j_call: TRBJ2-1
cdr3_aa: ASSRSGGASNEQF

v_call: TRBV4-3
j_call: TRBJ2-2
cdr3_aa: ASSRSLTANTGELF

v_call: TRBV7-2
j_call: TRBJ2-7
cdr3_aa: ASSLLGLDYEQY

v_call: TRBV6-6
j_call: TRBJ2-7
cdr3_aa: ASKGGSGRVTYEQY

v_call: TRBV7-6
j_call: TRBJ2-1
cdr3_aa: ASSSADTYNEQF